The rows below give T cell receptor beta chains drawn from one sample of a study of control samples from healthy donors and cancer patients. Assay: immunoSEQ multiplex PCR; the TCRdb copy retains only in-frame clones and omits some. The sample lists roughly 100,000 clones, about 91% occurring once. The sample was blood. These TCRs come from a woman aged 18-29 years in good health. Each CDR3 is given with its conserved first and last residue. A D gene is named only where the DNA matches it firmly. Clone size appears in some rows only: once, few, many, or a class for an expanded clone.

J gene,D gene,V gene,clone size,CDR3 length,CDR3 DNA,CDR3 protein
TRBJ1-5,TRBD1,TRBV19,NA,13,TGTGCCAGTCGGGGACAGGGGTATCAGCCCCAGCATTTT,CASRGQGYQPQHF
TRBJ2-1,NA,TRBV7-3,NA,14,TGTGCCAGCAGCTTAACACTAGGCTTCAATGAGCAGTTCTTC,CASSLTLGFNEQFF
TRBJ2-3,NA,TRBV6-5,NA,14,TGTGCCAGCAGTTACGGAGAAATCACAGATACGCAGTATTTT,CASSYGEITDTQYF
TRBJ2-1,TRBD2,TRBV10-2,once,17,TGCGCCAGCAGTCTTCTAGCGGGGGGGATGTTTCGAAATGAGCAGTTCTTC,CASSLLAGGMFRNEQFF
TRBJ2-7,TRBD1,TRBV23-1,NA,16,TGCGCCAGCAGTCAAAAAAAGGGGCAGGGGGTCTACGAGCAGTACTTC,CASSQKKGQGVYEQYF
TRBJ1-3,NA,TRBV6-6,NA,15,TGTGCCAGCAGCTCCGGGAGGGGTAGGGGAAACACCATATATTTT,CASSSGRGRGNTIYF
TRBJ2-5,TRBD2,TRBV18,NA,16,TGTGCCAGCTCACCTATGGGACTAGCGGGAGGAGAGACCCAGTACTTC,CASSPMGLAGGETQYF
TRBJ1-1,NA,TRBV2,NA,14,TGTGCCAGCAGTCCGGACAGCTTGAACACTGAAGCTTTCTTT,CASSPDSLNTEAFF
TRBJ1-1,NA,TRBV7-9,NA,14,TGTGCCAGCAGCAACCGGGATTCGAACACTGAAGCTTTCTTT,CASSNRDSNTEAFF
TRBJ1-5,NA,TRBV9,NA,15,TGTGCCAGCAGCGGCCTCGAACAGGGTGCTCAGCCCCAGCATTTT,CASSGLEQGAQPQHF
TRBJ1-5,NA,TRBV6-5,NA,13,TGTGCCAGCGTCTCGGGCATGTTTGAGCCCCAGCATTTT,CASVSGMFEPQHF
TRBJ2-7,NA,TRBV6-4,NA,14,TGTGCCAGCAGTGAGGACTCGATCTCCTACGAGCAGTACTTC,CASSEDSISYEQYF
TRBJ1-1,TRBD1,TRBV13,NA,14,TGTGCCAGCAGGGCAACGACAGGGGGGAGATATGCTTTCTTT,CASRATTGGRYAFF
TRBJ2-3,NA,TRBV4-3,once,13,TGCGCCAGCAGCCCGACTAGCACAGATACGCAGTATTTT,CASSPTSTDTQYF
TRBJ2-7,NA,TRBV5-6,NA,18,TGTGCCAGCAGCTTGGGGGAGGTGCGGAGGCAGCGGTCCTACGAGCAGTACTTC,CASSLGEVRRQRSYEQYF
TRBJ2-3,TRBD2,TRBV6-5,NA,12,TGTGCCAGCAGGGGACTAGTCGATACGCAGTATTTT,CASRGLVDTQYF
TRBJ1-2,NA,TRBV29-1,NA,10,TGCAGCGTTGGGGGGATTGGCTACACCTTC,CSVGGIGYTF
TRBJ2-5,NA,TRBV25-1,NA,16,TGTGCCAGCAGTGAATATATATCTAAGGGTTCGGGGACCCAGTACTTC,CASSEYISKGSGTQYF
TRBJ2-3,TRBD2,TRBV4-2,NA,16,TGTGCCAGCAGCCAAGTAGGGACTAGCGGGGGAAATACGCAGTATTTT,CASSQVGTSGGNTQYF
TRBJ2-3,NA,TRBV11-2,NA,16,TGTGCCAGCAGCTTATCACGGCGCCCTCGCACAGATACGCAGTATTTT,CASSLSRRPRTDTQYF
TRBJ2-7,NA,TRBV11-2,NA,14,TGTGCCAGCAGCTTAGCCGGGCCGTCCTACGAGCAGTACTTC,CASSLAGPSYEQYF
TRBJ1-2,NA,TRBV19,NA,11,TGTGCCAGTAGTATGGGGAATGGCTACACCTTC,CASSMGNGYTF
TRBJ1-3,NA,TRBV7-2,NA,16,TGTGCCAGCAGCTTAGGTGGGCCTCTAACAGGAAACACCATATATTTT,CASSLGGPLTGNTIYF
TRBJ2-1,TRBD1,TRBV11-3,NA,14,TGTGCCAGTCTCCCCGGGACAGGTCTAGGTGAGCAGTTCTTC,CASLPGTGLGEQFF
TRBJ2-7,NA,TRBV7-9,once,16,TGTGCCAGCAGCTTCCCATCCGTCAGGACGACCTACGAGCAGTACTTC,CASSFPSVRTTYEQYF
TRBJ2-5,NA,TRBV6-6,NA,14,TGTGCCAGCAGTTTCGCGGGGGCCCAAGAGACCCAGTACTTC,CASSFAGAQETQYF
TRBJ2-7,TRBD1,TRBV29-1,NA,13,TGCAGCGTTGCCCCGGACAGGGGATTTGAGCAGTACTTC,CSVAPDRGFEQYF
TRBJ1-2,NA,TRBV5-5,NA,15,TGTGCCAGCAGCTTGGGTCGGGCCAACAACTATGGCTACACCTTC,CASSLGRANNYGYTF
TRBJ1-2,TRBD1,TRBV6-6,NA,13,TGTGCCAGCAGTCCACAGGGGAACTATGGCTACACCTTC,CASSPQGNYGYTF
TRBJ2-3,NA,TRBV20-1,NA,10,TGCAGTGCTAGTTCCGATACGCAGTATTTT,CSASSDTQYF
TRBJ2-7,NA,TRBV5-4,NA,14,TGTGCCAGCAGCTTGGGTTTAGACTCCTACGAGCAGTACTTC,CASSLGLDSYEQYF
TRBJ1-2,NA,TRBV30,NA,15,TGTGCCTGGAGTGTACGGGGCAGGGGAGCCTATGGCTACACCTTC,CAWSVRGRGAYGYTF
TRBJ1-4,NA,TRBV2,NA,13,TGTGCCAGCAGTGCTACAACTAATGAAAAACTGTTTTTT,CASSATTNEKLFF
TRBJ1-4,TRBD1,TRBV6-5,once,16,TGTGCCAGCAGTTACGCAGGGGGCGGTGGGGCTGAAAAACTGTTTTTT,CASSYAGGGGAEKLFF
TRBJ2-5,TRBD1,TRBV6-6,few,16,TGTGCCAGCAGTTATTCGGGACAGGGGGACCAAGAGACCCAGTACTTC,CASSYSGQGDQETQYF
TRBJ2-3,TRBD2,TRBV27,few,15,TGTGCCAGCCACATTACTAGCGGGGGGGGAGATACGCAGTATTTT,CASHITSGGGDTQYF
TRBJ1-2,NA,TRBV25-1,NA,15,TGTGCCAGCAGTGAGGGTCGAGGGTTTAACTATGGCTACACCTTC,CASSEGRGFNYGYTF
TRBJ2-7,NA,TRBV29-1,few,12,TGCAGCGTTTATGGGACACTTTACGAGCAGTACTTC,CSVYGTLYEQYF
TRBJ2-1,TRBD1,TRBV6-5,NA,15,TGTGCCAGCCGGACCCGACAGGGCCGGTACAATGAGCAGTTCTTC,CASRTRQGRYNEQFF
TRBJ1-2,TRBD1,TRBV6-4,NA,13,TGTGCCAGCAGTACGACAGGGGGCAATGGCTACACCTTC,CASSTTGGNGYTF
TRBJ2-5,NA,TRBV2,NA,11,TGTGCCGAAAAAGAAGGGAAGATTGTACACTTC,CAEKEGKIVHF
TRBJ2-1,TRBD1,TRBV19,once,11,TGTGCCAGTAGTCAGGGGGCACAGCAGTTCTTC,CASSQGAQQFF
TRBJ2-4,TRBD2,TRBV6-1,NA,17,TGTGCCAGCAGTGAAATTTTGGGGGGGACGGGAAAAAACATTCAGTACTTC,CASSEILGGTGKNIQYF